The clone carrying this T cell receptor (beta chain) was found a few times. Its cognate antigen is unknown. Different DNA sequences within this sample yield the same CDR3. The data stem from a study of cytomegalovirus exposure and HLA in healthy donors. The wider study: A preliminary data release comprised around 85 million unique TCRs obtained from HLA-typed donors. Study observations and caveats: A later analysis linked a missense DCLRE1C variant to TCR beta V- and J-gene trimming. TCR beta sequences reportedly predicted most subjects' HLA-A and HLA-B alleles accurately.

This PCR relied on a set of 60 Vbeta primers and 13 Jbeta primers. Per the authors' pipeline: Roughly 11 million shared chains were among the approximately 80 million unique TCR beta chains that a later analysis counted. Repertoires were generated with immunoSEQ multiplex PCR, while TCRdb's copy carries only in-frame clones and drops some. V and J calls and clone size come straight from that table; D and trimming were deduced from the DNA. The data contain about 180,000 clones, about 80% of them singletons. CDR3 length: 14 residues. From germline, CDR1 is SGHRS and CDR2 YFSETQ. Trimming removed 0 bases from V and 2 bases from J, with 9 bases in between.

The J gene is TRBJ2-7, the V gene TRBV5-1, with a tentative D call TRBD2 (6 bases). The sample consisted of PBMCs. This TCR was recovered from a woman aged 30 to 39 in good health and CMV-seronegative. CDR3 residues: CASSLGGGTYEQYF. The DNA for the CDR3 is TGCGCCAGCAGCTTGGGTGGCGGGACCTACGAGCAGTACTTC.